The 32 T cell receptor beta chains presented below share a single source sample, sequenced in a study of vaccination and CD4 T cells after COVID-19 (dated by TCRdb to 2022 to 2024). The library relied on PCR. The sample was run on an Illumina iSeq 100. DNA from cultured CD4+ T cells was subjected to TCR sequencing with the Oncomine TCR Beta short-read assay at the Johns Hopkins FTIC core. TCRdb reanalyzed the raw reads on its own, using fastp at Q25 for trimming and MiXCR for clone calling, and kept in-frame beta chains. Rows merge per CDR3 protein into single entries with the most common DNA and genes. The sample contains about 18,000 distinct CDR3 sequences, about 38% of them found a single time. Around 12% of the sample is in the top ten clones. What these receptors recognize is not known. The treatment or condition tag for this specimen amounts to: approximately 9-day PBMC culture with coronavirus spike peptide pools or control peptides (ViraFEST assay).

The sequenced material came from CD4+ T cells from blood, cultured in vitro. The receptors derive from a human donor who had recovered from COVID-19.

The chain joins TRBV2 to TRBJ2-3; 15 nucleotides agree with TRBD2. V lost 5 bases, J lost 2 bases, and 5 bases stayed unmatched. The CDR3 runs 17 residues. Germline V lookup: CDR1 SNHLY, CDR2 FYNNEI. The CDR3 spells CASSPGTSGRNTDTQYF. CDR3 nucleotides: TGTGCCAGCAGTCCCGGGACTAGCGGGAGGAACACAGATACGCAGTATTTT.

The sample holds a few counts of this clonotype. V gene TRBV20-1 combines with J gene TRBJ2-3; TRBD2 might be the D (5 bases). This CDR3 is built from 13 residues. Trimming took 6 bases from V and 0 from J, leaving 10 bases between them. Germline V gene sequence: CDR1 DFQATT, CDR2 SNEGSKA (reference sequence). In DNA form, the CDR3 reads TGCAGTGCAAGGAGGCCTAGCACAGATACGCAGTATTTT. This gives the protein CSARRPSTDTQYF.

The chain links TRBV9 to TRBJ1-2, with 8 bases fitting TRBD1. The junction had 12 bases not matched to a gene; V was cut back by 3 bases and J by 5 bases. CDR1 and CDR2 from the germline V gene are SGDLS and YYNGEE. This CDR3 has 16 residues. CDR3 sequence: CASSGLSQGAGYGYTF. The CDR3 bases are TGTGCCAGCAGCGGCCTATCTCAGGGGGCAGGGTATGGCTACACCTTC. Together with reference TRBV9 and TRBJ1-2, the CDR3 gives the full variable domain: DSGVTQTPKHLITATGQRVTLRCSPRSGDLSVYWYQQSLDQGLQFLIQYYNGEERAKGNILERFSAQQFPDLHSELNLSSLELGDSALYFCASSGLSQGAGYGYTFGSGTRLTVV.

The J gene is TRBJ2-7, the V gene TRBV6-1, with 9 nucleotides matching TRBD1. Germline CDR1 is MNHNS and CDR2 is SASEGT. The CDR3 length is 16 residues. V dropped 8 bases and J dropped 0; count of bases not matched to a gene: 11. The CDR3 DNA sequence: TGTGCCAGCCTTAGTCAGGGACAGGGAGCCTCCTACGAGCAGTACTTC. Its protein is CASLSQGQGASYEQYF.

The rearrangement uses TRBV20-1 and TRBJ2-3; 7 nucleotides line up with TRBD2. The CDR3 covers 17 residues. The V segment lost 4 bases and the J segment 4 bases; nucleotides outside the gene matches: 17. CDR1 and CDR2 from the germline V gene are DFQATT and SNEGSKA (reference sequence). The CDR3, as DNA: TGCAGTGCTAACCGCCAAAAAGGACTAGTCAACCCAGATACGCAGTATTTT. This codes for CSANRQKGLVNPDTQYF.

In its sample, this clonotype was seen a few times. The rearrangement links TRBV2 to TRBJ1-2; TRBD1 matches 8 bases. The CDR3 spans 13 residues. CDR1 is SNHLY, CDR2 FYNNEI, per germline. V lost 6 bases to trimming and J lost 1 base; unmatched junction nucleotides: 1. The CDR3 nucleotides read TGTGCCAGCAGAGACAGGGGTAACTATGGCTACACCTTC. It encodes CASRDRGNYGYTF.

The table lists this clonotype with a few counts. The CDR3 protein is CSAREWGRQSNEQFF. CDR3 bases: TGCAGTGCTAGAGAATGGGGACGGCAGTCCAATGAGCAGTTCTTC. The genes are TRBV20-1 and TRBJ2-1, with D perhaps TRBD1 or TRBD2 (5 bases each). Trimming took 0 bases from V and 6 from J, leaving 15 bases between them. Germline V lookup: CDR1 DFQATT, CDR2 SNEGSKA (reference sequence). The CDR3 length is 15 residues.

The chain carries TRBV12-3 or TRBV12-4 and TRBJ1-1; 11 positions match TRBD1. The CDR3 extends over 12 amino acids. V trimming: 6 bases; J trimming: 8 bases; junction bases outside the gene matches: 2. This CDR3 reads CASRWTGGEAFF. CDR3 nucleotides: TGTGCCAGCAGATGGACAGGGGGCGAAGCTTTCTTT.

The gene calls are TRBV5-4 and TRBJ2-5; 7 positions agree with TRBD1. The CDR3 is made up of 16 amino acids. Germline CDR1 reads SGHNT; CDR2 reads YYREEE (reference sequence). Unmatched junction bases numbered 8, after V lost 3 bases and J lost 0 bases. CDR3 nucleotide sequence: TGTGCCAGCAGCTCCCCGACAGGGACGGACCAAGAGACCCAGTACTTC. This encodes CASSSPTGTDQETQYF.

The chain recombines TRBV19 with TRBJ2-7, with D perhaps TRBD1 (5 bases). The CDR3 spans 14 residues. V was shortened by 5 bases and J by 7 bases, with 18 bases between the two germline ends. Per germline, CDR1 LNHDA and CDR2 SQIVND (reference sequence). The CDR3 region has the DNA TGTGCCAGTAGTCCGACGAGGAACAGGCGAGAGCAGTACTTC. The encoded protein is CASSPTRNRREQYF.

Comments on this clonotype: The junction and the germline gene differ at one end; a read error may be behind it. CDR3 in DNA: TGTGCCAGCAGCCGAACAGGGTACCAAGAGACCCAGTGCTTC. Its translation is CASSRTGYQETQCF. The chain couples TRBV11-2 to TRBJ2-5; TRBD1 is a possible D gene (6 bases). Germline values: CDR1 SGHAT, CDR2 FQNNGV. CDR3 length: 14 residues.

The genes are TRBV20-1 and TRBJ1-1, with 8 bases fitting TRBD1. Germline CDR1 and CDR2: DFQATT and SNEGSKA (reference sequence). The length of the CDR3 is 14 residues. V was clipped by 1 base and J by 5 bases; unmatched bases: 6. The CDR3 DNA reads TGCAGTGCTAGAGTTCCAGGGGGCTATACTGAAGCTTTCTTT. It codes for CSARVPGGYTEAFF.

This CDR3 reads CASSQSGQGLSQYF. The DNA of the CDR3 is TGTGCCAGCAGCCAGTCGGGACAGGGTCTTTCCCAGTACTTC. The rearrangement joins TRBV14 to TRBJ2-5, with 9 bases identical to TRBD1. The CDR3 covers 14 residues. Germline assignment: CDR1 SGHDN and CDR2 FVKESK. V shed 3 bases and J 9 bases; nucleotides not matched to a gene: 8.

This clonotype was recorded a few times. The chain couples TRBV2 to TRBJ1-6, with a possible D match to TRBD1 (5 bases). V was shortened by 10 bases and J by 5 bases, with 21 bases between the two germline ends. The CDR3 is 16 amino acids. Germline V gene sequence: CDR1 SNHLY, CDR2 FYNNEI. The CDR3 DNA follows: TGTGCCACCACAAGGGGTCCCGGGGCCGATAATTCACCCCTCCACTTT. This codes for CATTRGPGADNSPLHF.

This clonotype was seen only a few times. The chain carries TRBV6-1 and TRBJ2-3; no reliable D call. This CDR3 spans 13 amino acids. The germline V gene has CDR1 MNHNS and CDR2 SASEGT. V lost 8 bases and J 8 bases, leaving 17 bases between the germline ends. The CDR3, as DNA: TGTGCCAGCTCTAGGGCCCCGGCAGGTACGCAGTATTTT. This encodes CASSRAPAGTQYF.

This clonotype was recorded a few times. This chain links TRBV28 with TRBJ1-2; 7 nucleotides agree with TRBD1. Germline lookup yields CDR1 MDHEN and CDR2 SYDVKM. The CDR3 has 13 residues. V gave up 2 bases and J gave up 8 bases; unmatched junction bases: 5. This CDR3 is CASSLEEQGGYTF. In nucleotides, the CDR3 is TGTGCCAGCAGTTTAGAAGAACAGGGGGGCTACACCTTC.

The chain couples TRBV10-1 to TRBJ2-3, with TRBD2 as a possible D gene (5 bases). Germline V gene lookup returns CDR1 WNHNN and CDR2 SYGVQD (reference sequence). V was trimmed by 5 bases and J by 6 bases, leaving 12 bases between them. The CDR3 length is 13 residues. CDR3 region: CASSFHRDDTQYF. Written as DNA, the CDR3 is TGCGCCAGCAGTTTTCACCGGGATGATACGCAGTATTTT.

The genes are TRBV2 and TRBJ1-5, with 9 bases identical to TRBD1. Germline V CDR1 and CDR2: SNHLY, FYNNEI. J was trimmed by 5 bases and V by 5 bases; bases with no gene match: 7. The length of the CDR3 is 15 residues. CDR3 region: CASSTTGGGYQPQHF. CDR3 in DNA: TGTGCCAGCAGTACCACAGGGGGCGGCTATCAGCCCCAGCATTTT.

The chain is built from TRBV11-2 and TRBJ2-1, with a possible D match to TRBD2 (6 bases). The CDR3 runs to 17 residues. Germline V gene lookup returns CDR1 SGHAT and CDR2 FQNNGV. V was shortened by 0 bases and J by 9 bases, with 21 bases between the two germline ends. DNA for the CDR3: TGTGCCAGCAGCTTAGATCTGAGGCAGGGAGGAGCAGGTGAGCAGTTCTTC. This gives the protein CASSLDLRQGGAGEQFF. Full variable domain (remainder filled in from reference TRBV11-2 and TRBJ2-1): EAGVAQSPRYKIIEKRQSVAFWCNPISGHATLYWYQQILGQGPKLLIQFQNNGVVDDSQLPKDRFSAERLKGVDSTLKIQPAKLEDSAVYLCASSLDLRQGGAGEQFFGPGTRLTVL.

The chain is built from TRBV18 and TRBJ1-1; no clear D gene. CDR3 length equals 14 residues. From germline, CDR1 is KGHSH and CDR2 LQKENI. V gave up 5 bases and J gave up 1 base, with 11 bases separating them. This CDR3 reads CASSSDGRNTEAFF. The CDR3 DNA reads TGTGCCAGCTCATCGGACGGTAGGAACACTGAAGCTTTCTTT.

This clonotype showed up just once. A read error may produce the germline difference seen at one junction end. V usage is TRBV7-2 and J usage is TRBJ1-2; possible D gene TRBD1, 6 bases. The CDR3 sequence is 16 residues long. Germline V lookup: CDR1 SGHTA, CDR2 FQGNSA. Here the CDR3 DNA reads TGTGCCAGCAGCTTAGGGCGCGTCAGGGGTAACCATGGCTACACCTTC. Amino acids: CASSLGRVRGNHGYTF.

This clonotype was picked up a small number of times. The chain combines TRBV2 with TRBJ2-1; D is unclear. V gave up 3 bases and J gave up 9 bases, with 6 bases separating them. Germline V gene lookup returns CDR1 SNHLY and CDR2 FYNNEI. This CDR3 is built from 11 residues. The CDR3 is CASSDPGEQFF. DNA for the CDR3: TGTGCCAGCAGTGATCCGGGTGAGCAGTTCTTC.

The CDR3 nucleotides read TGTGCCAGCAGTGGGGACAGCACAGATACGCAGTATTTT. Residues: CASSGDSTDTQYF. The J gene is TRBJ2-3, the V gene TRBV6-4; either TRBD1 or TRBD2 may supply D (5 bases each). The CDR3 has 13 residues. V was cut by 4 bases and J by 0 bases, with 5 bases left in between. The germline V gene encodes CDR1 MRHNA and CDR2 SNTAGT.

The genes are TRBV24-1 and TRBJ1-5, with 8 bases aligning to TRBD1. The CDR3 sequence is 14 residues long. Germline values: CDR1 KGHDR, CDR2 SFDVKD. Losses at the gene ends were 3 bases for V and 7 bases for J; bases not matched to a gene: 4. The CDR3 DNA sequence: TGTGCCACCAGTGATCAGACAGGGGCACAGCCCCAGCATTTT. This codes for CATSDQTGAQPQHF.

CDR3 residues: CASSPSSGRRDEQFF. The CDR3 region has the DNA TGTGCCAGCAGCCCTTCTAGCGGGAGGCGTGATGAGCAGTTCTTC. The V call is TRBV7-8, the J call TRBJ2-1; 11 bases map to TRBD2. The V gene end was trimmed by 5 bases and the J gene end by 8 bases; junction bases not matched to a gene: 8. The CDR3 totals 15 residues. Germline CDR1 SGHVS, CDR2 FQNEAQ.

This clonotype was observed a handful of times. Here the CDR3 DNA reads TGTGCCAGCAGGGAGGTAGGACAAGGGGAGCTGTTTTTT. Protein product: CASREVGQGELFF. V gene TRBV12-3 or TRBV12-4 combines with J gene TRBJ2-2; D may correspond to TRBD1 or TRBD2 (5 bases each). The CDR3 covers 13 residues. Trimming left V 6 bases short and J 8 bases short, with 13 bases between.

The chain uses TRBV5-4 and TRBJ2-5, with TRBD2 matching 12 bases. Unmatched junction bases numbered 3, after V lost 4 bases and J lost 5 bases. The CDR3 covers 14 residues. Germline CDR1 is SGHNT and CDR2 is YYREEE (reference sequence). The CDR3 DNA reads TGTGCCAGCAGCCGGACTAGCGGGAAGGAGACCCAGTACTTC. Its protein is CASSRTSGKETQYF.

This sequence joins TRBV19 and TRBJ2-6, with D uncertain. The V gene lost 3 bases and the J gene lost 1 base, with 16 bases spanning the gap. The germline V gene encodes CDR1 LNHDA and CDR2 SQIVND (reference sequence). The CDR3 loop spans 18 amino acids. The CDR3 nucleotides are TGTGCCAGTAGTATGATGTGGGTGGGGTCATCTGGGGCCAACGTCCTGACTTTC. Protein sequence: CASSMMWVGSSGANVLTF.

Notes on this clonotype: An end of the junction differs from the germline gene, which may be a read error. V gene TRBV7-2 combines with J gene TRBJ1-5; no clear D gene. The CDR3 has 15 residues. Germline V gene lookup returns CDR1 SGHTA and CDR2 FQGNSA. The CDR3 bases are TGTGCCAGCGGCTTAGATTGGAGGGCAAATCAGCCCCAGCATTTT. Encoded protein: CASGLDWRANQPQHF.

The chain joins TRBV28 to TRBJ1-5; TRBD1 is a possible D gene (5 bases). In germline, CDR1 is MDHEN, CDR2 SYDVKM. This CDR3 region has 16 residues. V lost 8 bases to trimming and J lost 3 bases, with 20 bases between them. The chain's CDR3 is CASSYGGGSLNQPQHF. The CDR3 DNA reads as TGTGCCAGCTCATACGGGGGGGGGTCCCTCAATCAGCCCCAGCATTTT.

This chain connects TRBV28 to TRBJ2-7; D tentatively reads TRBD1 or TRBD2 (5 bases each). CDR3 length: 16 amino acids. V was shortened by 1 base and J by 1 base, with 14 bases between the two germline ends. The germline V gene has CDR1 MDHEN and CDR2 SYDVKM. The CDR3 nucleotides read TGTGCCAGCAGTTTATCTCAGGGCCCGGGGTCCTACGAGCAGTACTTC. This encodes CASSLSQGPGSYEQYF.

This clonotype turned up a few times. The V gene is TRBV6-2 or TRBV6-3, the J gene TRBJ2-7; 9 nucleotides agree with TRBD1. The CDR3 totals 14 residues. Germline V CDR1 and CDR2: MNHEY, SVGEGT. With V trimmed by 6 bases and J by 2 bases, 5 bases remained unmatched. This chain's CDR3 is CASSMGQGPYEQYF. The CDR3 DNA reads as TGTGCCAGCAGCATGGGACAGGGACCCTACGAGCAGTACTTC.